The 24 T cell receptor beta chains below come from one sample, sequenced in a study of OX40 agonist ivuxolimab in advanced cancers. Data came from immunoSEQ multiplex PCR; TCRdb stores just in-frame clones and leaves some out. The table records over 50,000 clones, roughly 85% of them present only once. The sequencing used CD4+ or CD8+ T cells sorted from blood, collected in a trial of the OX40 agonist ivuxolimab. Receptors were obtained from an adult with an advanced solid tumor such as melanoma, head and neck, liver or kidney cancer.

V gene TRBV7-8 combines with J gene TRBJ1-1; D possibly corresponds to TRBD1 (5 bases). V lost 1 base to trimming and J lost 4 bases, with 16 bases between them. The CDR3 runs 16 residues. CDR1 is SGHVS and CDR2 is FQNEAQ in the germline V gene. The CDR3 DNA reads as TGTGCCAGCAGCTTAGTATATGGGGGTAGAGGCACTGAAGCTTTCTTT. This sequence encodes CASSLVYGGRGTEAFF.

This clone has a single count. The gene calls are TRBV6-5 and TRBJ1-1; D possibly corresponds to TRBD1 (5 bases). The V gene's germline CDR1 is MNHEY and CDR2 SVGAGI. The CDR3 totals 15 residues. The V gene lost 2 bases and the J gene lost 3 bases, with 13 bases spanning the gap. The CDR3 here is CASSYMLGGDTEAFF. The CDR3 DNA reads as TGTGCCAGCAGTTACATGTTGGGGGGTGACACTGAAGCTTTCTTT.

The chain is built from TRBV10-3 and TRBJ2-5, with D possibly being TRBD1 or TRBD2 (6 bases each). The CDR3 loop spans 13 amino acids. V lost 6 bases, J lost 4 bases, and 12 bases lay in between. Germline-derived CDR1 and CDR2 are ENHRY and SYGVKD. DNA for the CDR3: TGTGCCATCAGCAAACAGGGAGGAGAGACCCAGTACTTC. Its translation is CAISKQGGETQYF.

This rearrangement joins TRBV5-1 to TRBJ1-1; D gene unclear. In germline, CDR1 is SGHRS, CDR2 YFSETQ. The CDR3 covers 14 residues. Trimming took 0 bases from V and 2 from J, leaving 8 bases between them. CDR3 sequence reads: CASSLVRANTEAFF. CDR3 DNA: TGCGCCAGCAGCTTGGTGCGGGCTAACACTGAAGCTTTCTTT.

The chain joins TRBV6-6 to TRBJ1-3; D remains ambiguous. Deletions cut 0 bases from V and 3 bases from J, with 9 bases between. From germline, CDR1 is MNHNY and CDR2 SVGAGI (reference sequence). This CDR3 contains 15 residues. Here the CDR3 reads CASSYSDPRGNTIYF. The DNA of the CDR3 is TGTGCCAGCAGTTACTCGGATCCCCGTGGAAACACCATATATTTT.

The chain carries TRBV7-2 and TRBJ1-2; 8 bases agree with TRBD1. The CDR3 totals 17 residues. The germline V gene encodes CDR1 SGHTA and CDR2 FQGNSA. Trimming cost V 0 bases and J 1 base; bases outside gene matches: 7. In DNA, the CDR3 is TGTGCCAGCAGCTTAGCGGTGGACAGGGAGGGTAACTATGGCTACACCTTC. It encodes CASSLAVDREGNYGYTF. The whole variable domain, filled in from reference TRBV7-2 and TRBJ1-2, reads GAGVSQSPSNKVTEKGKDVELRCDPISGHTALYWYRQSLGQGLEFLIYFQGNSAPDKSGLPSDRFSAERTGGSVSTLTIQRTQQEDSAVYLCASSLAVDREGNYGYTFGSGTRLTVV.

CDR3 DNA sequence: TGTGCCAGCAGCTTGGGGACAGGGCTAGGAAACACCATATATTTT. Translating gives CASSLGTGLGNTIYF. V usage is TRBV7-2 and J usage is TRBJ1-3, with TRBD1 matching over 9 bases. The germline V gene encodes CDR1 SGHTA and CDR2 FQGNSA. The ends lost 3 bases at V and 4 bases at J; junction bases unmatched: 4. CDR3 length equals 15 residues. Variable domain in full (rest from reference TRBV7-2 and TRBJ1-3): GAGVSQSPSNKVTEKGKDVELRCDPISGHTALYWYRQSLGQGLEFLIYFQGNSAPDKSGLPSDRFSAERTGGSVSTLTIQRTQQEDSAVYLCASSLGTGLGNTIYFGEGSWLTVV.

The CDR3 loop reads CASSFAAARDHNEQFF. CDR3 in DNA: TGTGCCAGCAGTTTTGCGGCGGCCCGGGATCACAATGAGCAGTTCTTC. V gene TRBV28 combines with J gene TRBJ2-1; TRBD2 is a possible D gene (5 bases). From germline, CDR1 is MDHEN and CDR2 SYDVKM. This CDR3 is built from 16 residues. Trimming left V 3 bases short and J 5 bases short, with 17 bases between.

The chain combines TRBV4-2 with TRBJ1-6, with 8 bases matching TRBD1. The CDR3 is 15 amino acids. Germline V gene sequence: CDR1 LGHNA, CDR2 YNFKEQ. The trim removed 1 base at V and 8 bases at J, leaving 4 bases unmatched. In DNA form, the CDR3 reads TGTGCCAGCAGCCAAGGAGGACAGGGTTATTCACCCCTCCACTTT. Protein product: CASSQGGQGYSPLHF.

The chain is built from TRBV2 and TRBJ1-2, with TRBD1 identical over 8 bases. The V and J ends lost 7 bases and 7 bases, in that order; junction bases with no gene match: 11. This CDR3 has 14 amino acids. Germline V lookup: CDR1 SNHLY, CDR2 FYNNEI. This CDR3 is CASTGARGQTGYTF. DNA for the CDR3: TGTGCCAGCACCGGGGCCAGGGGGCAAACTGGCTACACCTTC.

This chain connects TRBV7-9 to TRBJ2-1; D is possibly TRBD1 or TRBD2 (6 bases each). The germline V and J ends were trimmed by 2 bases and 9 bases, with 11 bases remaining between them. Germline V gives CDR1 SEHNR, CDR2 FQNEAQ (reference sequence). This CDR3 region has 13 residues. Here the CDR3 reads CASSLSGALEQFF. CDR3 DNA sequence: TGTGCCAGCAGCTTATCGGGGGCGCTTGAGCAGTTCTTC.

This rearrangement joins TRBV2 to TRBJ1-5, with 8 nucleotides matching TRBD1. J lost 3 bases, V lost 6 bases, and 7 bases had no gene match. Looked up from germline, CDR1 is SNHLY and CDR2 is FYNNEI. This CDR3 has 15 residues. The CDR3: CASRLGQGDNQPQHF. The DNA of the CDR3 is TGTGCCAGCAGGTTAGGACAGGGAGACAATCAGCCCCAGCATTTT.

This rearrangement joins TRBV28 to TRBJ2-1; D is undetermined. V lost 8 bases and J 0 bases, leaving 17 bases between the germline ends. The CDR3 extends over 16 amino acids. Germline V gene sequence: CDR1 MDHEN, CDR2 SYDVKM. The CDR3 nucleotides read TGTGCCAGCTCCTCCCACACAGCGAGCTCCTACAATGAGCAGTTCTTC. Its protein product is CASSSHTASSYNEQFF.

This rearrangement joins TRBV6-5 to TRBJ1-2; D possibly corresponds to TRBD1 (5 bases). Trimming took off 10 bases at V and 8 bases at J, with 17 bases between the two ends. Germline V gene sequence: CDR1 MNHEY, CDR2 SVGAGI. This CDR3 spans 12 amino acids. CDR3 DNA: TGTGCCACCTCAATGGGGGATAACGGCTACACCTTC. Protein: CATSMGDNGYTF.

DNA of the CDR3: TGTGCCAGCAGCTTACGGGTGGCGGGAGTGATGGGGAATACGCAGTATTTT. Its translation: CASSLRVAGVMGNTQYF. The chain joins TRBV7-2 to TRBJ2-3; TRBD2 matches 7 bases. The V gene end was trimmed by 2 bases and the J gene end by 7 bases; junction bases not matched to a gene: 15. From germline, CDR1 is SGHTA and CDR2 FQGNSA. This CDR3 spans 17 amino acids.

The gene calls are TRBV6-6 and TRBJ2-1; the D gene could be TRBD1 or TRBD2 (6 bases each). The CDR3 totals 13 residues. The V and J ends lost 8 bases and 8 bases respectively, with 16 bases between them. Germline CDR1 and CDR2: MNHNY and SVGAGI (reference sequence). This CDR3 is CASDKGGPYEQFF. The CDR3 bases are TGTGCCAGCGATAAAGGGGGGCCCTATGAGCAGTTCTTC.

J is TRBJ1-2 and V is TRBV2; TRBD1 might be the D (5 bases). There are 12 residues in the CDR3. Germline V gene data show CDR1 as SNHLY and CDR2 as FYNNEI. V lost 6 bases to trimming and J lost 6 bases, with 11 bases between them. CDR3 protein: CASRPGVHGYTF. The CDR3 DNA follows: TGTGCCAGCAGACCGGGGGTTCATGGCTACACCTTC.

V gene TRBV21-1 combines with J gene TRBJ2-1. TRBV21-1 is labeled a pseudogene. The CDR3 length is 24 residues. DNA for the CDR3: TGTGCCAGCAGGGTTCCAACGTACTCCGCCCCGACCCCGGGACCATTGAGCTCCTACAATGAGCAGTTCTTC. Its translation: CASRVPTYSAPTPGPLSSYNEQFF.

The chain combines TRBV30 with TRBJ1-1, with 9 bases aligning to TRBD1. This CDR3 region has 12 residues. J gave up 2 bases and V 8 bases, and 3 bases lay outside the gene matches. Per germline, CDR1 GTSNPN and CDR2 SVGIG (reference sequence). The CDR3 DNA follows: TGTGCCAGAACAGGGGGCAACACTGAAGCTTTCTTT. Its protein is CARTGGNTEAFF.

CDR3 in amino acids: CASSDVLSGKPNEQYF. CDR3 nucleotide sequence: TGTGCCAGCAGTGATGTATTATCAGGGAAACCCAACGAGCAGTACTTC. This chain joins TRBV25-1 and TRBJ2-7; D possibly corresponds to TRBD1 (5 bases). Between the trimmed V and J ends, which lost 3 bases and 5 bases, there was a span of 20 bases. The CDR3 contains 16 residues. The germline CDR1 and CDR2 sequences are MGHDK and SYGVNS.

The CDR3 bases are TGTGCCTGGAGTGGCTACCGAGAGCAGTACTTC. This codes for CAWSGYREQYF. The gene calls are TRBV30 and TRBJ2-7; D not certain. Looked up from germline, CDR1 is GTSNPN and CDR2 is SVGIG (reference sequence). The CDR3 has 11 residues. The V end lost 1 base, the J end lost 7 bases, and 8 bases lay between the germline ends.

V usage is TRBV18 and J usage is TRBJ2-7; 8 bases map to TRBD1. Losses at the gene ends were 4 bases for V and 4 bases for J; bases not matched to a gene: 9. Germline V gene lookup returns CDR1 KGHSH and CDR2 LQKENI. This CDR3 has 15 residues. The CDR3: CASSLETGAGYEQYF. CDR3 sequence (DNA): TGTGCCAGCTCACTAGAGACAGGGGCTGGGTACGAGCAGTACTTC.

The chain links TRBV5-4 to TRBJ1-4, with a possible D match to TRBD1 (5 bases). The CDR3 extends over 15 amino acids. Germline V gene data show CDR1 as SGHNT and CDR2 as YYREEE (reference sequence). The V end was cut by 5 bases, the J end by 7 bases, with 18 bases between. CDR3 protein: CASSTGPGPPEKLFF. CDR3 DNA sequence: TGTGCCAGCAGTACAGGCCCGGGACCCCCTGAAAAACTGTTTTTT. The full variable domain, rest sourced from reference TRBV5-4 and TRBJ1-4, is ETGVTQSPTHLIKTRGQQVTLRCSSQSGHNTVSWYQQALGQGPQFIFQYYREEENGRGNFPPRFSGLQFPNYSSELNVNALELDDSALYLCASSTGPGPPEKLFFGSGTQLSVL.

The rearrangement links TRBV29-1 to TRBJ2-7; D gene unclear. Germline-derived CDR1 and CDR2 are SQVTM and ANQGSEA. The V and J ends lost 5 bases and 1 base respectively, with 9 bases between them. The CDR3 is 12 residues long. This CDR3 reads CSVKTASYEQYF. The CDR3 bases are TGCAGCGTTAAAACAGCTTCCTACGAGCAGTACTTC.